One T cell receptor (beta chain) is described in this entry. Its cognate antigen is unknown. The data stem from a study of blood T cells in healthy people across ages. The second PCR ran about 6 to 11 cycles with a sample-barcoded 5' primer and J-beta primers. TCRdb processed the 5' RACE reads anew with MiXCR; each CDR3 protein has one entry. The sample lists approximately 1.5 million distinct CDR3 sequences, less than 45% occurring once. Study-level results: When one million T cells were used, diversity estimates were thought to be underestimates.

The CDR3 length is 14 residues. Germline assignment: CDR1 MDHEN and CDR2 SYDVKM. V dropped 3 bases and J dropped 0 bases, with 8 bases sitting between them. This sequence originates from a woman aged 18-29 years in good health. What was sequenced was blood. V and J are TRBV28 and TRBJ2-5; D gene unclear. Written as DNA, the CDR3 is TGTGCCAGCAGTTTTTGGTCCGACCAAGAGACCCAGTACTTC. Amino acid sequence: CASSFWSDQETQYF.